This TCR beta chain is from a study of T-cell reconstitution after alpha-beta-depleted transplantation in children. Preparation of the TCRbeta library was carried out with unique molecular identifiers. TCRdb itself ran the PCR reads through MiXCR, one entry per CDR3 protein. This table has some 640,000 distinct CDR3 sequences, 16% appearing once. The V segment lost 6 bases and the J segment 5 bases; nucleotides outside the gene matches: 10. Germline V CDR1 and CDR2: DFQATT, SNEGSKA (reference sequence). This CDR3 has 14 amino acids. This clonotype was seen repeatedly, ten times or more. This sequence joins TRBV20-1 and TRBJ1-1; 9 nucleotides align to TRBD1. The origin of this receptor is a human donor who donated a stem cell graft to a child with acute myeloid leukemia. Sequencing was performed on PBMCs from the stem cell graft donor, taken from the stem cell graft. The CDR3 DNA follows: TGCAGTGCCATACAGGACAGGGGAGGTACTGAAGCTTTCTTT. The encoded protein is CSAIQDRGGTEAFF.